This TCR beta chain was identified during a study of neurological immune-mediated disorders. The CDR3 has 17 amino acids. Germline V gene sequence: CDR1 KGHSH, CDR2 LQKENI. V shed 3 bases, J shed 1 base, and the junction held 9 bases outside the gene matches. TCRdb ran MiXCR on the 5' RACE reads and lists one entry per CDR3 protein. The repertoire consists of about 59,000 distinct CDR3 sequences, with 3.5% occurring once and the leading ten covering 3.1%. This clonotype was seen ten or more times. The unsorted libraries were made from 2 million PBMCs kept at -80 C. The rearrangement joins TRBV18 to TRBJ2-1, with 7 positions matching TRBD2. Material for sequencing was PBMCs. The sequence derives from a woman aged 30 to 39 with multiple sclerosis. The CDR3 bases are TGTGCCAGCTCACCGGAGGCTAGCGGCTCTTCCTACAATGAGCAGTTCTTC. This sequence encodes CASSPEASGSSYNEQFF.